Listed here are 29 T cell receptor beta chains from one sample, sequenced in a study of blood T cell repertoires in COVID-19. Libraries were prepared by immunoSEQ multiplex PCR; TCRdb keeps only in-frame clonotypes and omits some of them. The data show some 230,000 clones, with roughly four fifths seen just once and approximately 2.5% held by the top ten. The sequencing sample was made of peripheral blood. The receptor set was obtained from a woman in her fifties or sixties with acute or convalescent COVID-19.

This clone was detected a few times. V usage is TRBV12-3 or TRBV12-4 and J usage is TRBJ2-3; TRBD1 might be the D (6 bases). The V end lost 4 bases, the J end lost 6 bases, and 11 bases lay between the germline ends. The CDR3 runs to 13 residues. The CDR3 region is CASSYPDSDTQYF. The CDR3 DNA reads TGTGCCAGCAGTTACCCGGACAGCGATACGCAGTATTTT.

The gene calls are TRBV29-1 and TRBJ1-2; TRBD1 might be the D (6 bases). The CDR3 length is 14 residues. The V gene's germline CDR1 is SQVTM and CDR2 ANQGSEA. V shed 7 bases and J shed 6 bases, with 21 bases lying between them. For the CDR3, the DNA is TGCAGCGCCCTCCCGCATAGCAGGGGTGATGGCTACACCTTC. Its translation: CSALPHSRGDGYTF.

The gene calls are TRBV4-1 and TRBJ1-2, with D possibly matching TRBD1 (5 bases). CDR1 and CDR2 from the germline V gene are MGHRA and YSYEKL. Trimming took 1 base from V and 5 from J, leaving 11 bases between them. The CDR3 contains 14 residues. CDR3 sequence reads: CASSQVGLGYGYTF. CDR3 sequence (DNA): TGCGCCAGCAGCCAAGTGGGGCTGGGGTATGGCTACACCTTC.

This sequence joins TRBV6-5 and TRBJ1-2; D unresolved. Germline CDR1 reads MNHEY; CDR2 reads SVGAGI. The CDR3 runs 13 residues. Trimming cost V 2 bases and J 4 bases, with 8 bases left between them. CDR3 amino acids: CASSYGEGYGYTF. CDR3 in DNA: TGTGCCAGCAGTTACGGGGAGGGCTATGGCTACACCTTC.

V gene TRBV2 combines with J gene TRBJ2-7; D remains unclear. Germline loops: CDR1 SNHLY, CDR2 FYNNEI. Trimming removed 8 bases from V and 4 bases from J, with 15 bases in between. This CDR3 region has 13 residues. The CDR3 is CASQPSQLYEQYF. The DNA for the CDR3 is TGTGCCAGCCAACCCTCCCAACTTTACGAGCAGTACTTC.

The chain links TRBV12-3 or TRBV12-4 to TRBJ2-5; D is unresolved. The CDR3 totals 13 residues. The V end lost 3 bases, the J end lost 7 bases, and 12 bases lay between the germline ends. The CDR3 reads CASSFESAGTQYF. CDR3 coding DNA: TGTGCCAGCAGTTTCGAGTCCGCCGGGACCCAGTACTTC.

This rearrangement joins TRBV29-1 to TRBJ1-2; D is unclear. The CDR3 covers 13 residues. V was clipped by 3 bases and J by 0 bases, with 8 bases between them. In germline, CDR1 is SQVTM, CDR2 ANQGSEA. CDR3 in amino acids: CSVESTTNYGYTF. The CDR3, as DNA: TGCAGCGTTGAGTCAACAACTAACTATGGCTACACCTTC.

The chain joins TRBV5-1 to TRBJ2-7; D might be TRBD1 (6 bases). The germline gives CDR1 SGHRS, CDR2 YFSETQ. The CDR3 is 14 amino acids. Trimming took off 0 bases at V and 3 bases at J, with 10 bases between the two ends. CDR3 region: CASSLGQEFYEQYF. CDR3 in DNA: TGCGCCAGCAGCTTGGGACAGGAGTTCTACGAGCAGTACTTC. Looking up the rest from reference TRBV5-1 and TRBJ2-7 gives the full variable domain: KAGVTQTPRYLIKTRGQQVTLSCSPISGHRSVSWYQQTPGQGLQFLFEYFSETQRNKGNFPGRFSGRQFSNSRSEMNVSTLELGDSALYLCASSLGQEFYEQYFGPGTRLTVT.

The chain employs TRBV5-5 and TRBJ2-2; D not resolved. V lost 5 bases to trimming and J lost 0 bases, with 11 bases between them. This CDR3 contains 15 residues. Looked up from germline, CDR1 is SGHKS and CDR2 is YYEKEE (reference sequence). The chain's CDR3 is CASSLTDSNTGELFF. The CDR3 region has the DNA TGTGCCAGCAGTCTTACAGATTCGAACACCGGGGAGCTGTTTTTT.

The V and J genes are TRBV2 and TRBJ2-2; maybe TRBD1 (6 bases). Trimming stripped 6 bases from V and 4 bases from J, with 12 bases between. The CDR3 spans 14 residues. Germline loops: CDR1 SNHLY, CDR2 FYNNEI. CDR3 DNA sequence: TGTGCCAGCAGCCTAACAGGGAGCACCGGGGAGCTGTTTTTT. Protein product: CASSLTGSTGELFF.

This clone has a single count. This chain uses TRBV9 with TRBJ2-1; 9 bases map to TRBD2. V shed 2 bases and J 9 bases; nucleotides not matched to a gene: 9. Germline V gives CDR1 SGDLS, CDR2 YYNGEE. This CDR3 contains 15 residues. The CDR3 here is CASSVVAGGPVEQFF. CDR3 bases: TGTGCCAGCAGCGTTGTTGCGGGGGGGCCGGTTGAGCAGTTCTTC.

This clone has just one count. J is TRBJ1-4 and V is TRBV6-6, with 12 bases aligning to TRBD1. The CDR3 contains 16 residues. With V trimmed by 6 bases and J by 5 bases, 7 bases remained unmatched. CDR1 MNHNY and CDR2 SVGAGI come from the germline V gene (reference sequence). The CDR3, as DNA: TGTGCCAGCAGCCAGGGACAGGGGGCGCGCAATGAAAAACTGTTTTTT. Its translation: CASSQGQGARNEKLFF.

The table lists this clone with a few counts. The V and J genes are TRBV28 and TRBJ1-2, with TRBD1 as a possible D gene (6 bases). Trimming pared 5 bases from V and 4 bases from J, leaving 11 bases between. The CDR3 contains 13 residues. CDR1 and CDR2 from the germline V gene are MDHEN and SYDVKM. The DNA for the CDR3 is TGTGCCAGCAGTACAGGGAACATCTATGGCTACACCTTC. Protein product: CASSTGNIYGYTF.

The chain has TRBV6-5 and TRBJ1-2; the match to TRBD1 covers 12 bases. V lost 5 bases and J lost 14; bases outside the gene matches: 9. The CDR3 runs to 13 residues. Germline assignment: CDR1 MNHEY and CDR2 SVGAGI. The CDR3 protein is CASSKRDRGRHTF. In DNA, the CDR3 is TGTGCCAGCAGTAAAAGGGACAGGGGGCGTCATACCTTC.

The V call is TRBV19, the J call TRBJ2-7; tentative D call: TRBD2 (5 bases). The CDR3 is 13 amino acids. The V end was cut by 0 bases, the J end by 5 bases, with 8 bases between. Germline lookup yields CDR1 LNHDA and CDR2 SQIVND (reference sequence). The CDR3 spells CASSIDRGDEQYF. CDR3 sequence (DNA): TGTGCCAGTAGTATAGATCGGGGAGACGAGCAGTACTTC.

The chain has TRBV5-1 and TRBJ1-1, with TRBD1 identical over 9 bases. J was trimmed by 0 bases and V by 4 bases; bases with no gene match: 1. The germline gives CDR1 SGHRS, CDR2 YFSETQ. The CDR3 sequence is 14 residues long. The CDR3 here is CASSTGGMNTEAFF. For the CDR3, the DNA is TGCGCCAGCAGCACAGGGGGCATGAACACTGAAGCTTTCTTT.

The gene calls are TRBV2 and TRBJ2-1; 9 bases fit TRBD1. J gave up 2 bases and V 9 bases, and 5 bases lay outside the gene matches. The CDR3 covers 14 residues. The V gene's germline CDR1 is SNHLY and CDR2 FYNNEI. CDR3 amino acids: CARGGDRAYNEQFF. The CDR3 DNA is TGTGCCAGGGGGGGGGACAGGGCCTACAATGAGCAGTTCTTC.

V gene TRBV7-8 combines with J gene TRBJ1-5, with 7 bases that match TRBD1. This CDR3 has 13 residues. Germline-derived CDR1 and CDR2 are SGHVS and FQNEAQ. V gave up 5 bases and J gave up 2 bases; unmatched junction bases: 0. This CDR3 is CASSTGGNQPQHF. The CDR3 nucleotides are TGTGCCAGCAGCACAGGGGGCAATCAGCCCCAGCATTTT.

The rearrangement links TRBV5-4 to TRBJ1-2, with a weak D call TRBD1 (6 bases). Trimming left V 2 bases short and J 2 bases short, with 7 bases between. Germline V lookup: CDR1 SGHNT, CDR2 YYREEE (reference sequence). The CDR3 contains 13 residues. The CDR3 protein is CASSLQGNYGYTF. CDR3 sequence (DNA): TGTGCCAGCAGCTTACAGGGCAACTATGGCTACACCTTC. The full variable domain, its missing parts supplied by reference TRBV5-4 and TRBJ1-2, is ETGVTQSPTHLIKTRGQQVTLRCSSQSGHNTVSWYQQALGQGPQFIFQYYREEENGRGNFPPRFSGLQFPNYSSELNVNALELDDSALYLCASSLQGNYGYTFGSGTRLTVV.

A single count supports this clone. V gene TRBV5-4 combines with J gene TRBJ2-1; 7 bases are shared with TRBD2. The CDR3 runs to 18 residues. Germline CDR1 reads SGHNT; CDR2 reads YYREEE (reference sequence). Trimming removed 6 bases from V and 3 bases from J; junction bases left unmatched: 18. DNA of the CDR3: TGTGCCAGCATCCCGGGGCAAGCGGGGAGGACGAGCTACAATGAGCAGTTCTTC. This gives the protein CASIPGQAGRTSYNEQFF.

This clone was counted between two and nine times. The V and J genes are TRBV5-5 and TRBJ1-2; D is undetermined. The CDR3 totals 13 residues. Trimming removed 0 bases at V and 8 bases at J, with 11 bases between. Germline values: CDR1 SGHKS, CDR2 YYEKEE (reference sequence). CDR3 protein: CASSLEGGTGYTF. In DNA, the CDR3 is TGTGCCAGCAGCTTGGAAGGAGGCACAGGCTACACCTTC.

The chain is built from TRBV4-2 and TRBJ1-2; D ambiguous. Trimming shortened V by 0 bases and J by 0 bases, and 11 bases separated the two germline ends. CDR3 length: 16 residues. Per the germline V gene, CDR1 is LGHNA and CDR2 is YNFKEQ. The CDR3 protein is CASSQDRGSSNYGYTF. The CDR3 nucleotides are TGTGCCAGCAGCCAAGATAGAGGGAGCTCTAACTATGGCTACACCTTC.

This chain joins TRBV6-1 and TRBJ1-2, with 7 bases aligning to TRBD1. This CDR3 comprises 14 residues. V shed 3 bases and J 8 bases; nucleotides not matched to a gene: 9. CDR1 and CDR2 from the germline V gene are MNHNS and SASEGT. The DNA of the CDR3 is TGTGCCAGCAGTGAGAAGGCTACAGGGGACGGCTACACCTTC. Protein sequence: CASSEKATGDGYTF.

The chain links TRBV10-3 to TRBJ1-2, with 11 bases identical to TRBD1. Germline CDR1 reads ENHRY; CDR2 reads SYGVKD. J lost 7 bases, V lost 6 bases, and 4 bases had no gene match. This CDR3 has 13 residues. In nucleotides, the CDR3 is TGTGCCATCAGGGCGGGACAGGGGGGTGGCTACACCTTC. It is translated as CAIRAGQGGGYTF.

CDR3 amino acids: CASSSTSAGYEQFF. The CDR3 DNA follows: TGTGCCAGCAGCTCGACTAGCGCGGGGTATGAGCAGTTCTTC. The rearrangement joins TRBV5-4 to TRBJ2-1, with TRBD2 matching 8 bases. This CDR3 is 14 amino acids long. In germline, CDR1 is SGHNT, CDR2 YYREEE (reference sequence). Unmatched junction bases numbered 7, after V lost 3 bases and J lost 8 bases.

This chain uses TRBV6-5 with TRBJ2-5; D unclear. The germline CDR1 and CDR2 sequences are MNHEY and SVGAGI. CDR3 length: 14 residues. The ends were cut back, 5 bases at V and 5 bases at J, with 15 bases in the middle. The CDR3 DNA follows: TGTGCCAGCAGTCCACGAGAGTGGGCTGAGACCCAGTACTTC. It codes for CASSPREWAETQYF.

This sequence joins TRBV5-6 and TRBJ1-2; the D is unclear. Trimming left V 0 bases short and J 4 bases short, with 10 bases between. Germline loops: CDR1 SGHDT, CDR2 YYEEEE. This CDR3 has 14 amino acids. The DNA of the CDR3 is TGTGCCAGCAGCTTGGGGGCGGGGAGCTATGGCTACACCTTC. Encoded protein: CASSLGAGSYGYTF. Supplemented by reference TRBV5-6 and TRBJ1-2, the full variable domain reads DAGVTQSPTHLIKTRGQQVTLRCSPKSGHDTVSWYQQALGQGPQFIFQYYEEEERQRGNFPDRFSGHQFPNYSSELNVNALLLGDSALYLCASSLGAGSYGYTFGSGTRLTVV.

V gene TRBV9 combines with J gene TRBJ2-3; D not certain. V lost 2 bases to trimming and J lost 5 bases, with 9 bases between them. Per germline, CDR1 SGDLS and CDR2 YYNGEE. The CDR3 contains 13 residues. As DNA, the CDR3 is TGTGCCAGCAGCGTTGCTTACAGAGATACGCAGTATTTT. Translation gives CASSVAYRDTQYF.

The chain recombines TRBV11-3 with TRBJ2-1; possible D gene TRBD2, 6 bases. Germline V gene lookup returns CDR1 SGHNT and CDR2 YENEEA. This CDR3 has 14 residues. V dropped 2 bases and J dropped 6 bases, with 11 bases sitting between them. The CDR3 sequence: CASSLKTSTNEQFF. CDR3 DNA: TGTGCCAGCAGCTTAAAAACTAGCACCAATGAGCAGTTCTTC. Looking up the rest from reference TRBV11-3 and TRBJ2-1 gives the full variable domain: EAGVVQSPRYKIIEKKQPVAFWCNPISGHNTLYWYLQNLGQGPELLIRYENEEAVDDSQLPKDRFSAERLKGVDSTLKIQPAELGDSAVYLCASSLKTSTNEQFFGPGTRLTVL.